This T cell receptor (beta chain) was captured by sequencing in a study of technical replicates of blood from several donors. TCRdb's copy holds only in-frame clones and misses some; the assay was immunoSEQ multiplex PCR. The data contain about 78,000 clones, approximately 95% of them singletons. Losses at the gene ends were 0 bases for V and 2 bases for J; bases not matched to a gene: 6. CDR1 and CDR2 from the germline V gene are LNHDA and SQIVND (reference sequence). This CDR3 is built from 16 residues. Sequencing input: T cells isolated from PBMCs. This receptor was identified in a human donor in good health. This chain connects TRBV19 to TRBJ2-7, with TRBD1 matching 8 bases. The CDR3 reads CASSIDRTGQAYEQYF. In DNA form, the CDR3 reads TGTGCCAGTAGTATAGATCGAACGGGACAGGCCTACGAGCAGTACTTC. Full variable domain (remainder filled in from reference TRBV19 and TRBJ2-7): DGGITQSPKYLFRKEGQNVTLSCEQNLNHDAMYWYRQDPGQGLRLIYYSQIVNDFQKGDIAEGYSVSREKKESFPLTVTSAQKNPTAFYLCASSIDRTGQAYEQYFGPGTRLTVT.